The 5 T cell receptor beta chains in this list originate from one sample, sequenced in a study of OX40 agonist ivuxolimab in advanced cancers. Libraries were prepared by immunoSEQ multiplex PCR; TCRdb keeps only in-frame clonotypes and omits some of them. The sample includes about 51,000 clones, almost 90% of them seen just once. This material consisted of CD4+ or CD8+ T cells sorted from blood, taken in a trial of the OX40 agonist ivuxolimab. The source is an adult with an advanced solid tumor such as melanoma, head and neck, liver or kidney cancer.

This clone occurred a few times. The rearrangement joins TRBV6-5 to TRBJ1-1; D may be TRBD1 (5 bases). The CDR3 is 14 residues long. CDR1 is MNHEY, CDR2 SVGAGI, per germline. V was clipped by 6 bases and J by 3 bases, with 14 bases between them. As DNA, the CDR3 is TGTGCCAGCAGACCCAGGGCTCTCCACACTGAAGCTTTCTTT. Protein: CASRPRALHTEAFF.

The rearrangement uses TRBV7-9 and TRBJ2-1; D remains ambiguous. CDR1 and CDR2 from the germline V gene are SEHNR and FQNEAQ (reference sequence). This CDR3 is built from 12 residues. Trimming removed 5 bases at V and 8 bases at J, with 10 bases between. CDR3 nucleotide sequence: TGTGCCAGCAGCCCACACTCCCATGAGCAGTTCTTC. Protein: CASSPHSHEQFF. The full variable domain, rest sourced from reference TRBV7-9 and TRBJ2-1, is DTGVSQNPRHKITKRGQNVTFRCDPISEHNRLYWYRQTLGQGPEFLTYFQNEAQLEKSRLLSDRFSAERPKGSFSTLEIQRTEQGDSAMYLCASSPHSHEQFFGPGTRLTVL.

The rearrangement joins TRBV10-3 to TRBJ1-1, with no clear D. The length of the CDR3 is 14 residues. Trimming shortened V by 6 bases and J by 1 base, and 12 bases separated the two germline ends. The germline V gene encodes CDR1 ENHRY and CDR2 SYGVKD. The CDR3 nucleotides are TGTGCCATCAGCCGGGTAGTCCAGAACACTGAAGCTTTCTTT. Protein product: CAISRVVQNTEAFF.

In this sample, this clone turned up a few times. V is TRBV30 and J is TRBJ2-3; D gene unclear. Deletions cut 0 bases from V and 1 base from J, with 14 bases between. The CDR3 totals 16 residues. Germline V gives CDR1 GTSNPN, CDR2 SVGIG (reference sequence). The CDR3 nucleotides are TGTGCCTGGAGTGTATCTTGGGTTGGAGGCACAGATACGCAGTATTTT. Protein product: CAWSVSWVGGTDTQYF.

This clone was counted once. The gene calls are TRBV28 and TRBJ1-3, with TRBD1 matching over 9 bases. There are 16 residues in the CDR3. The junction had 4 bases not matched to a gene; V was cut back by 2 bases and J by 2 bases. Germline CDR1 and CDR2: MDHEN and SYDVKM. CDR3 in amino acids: CASSLDWDRAGNTIYF. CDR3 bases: TGTGCCAGCAGTTTAGATTGGGACAGGGCTGGAAACACCATATATTTT.